A single sample is the source of the 13 T cell receptor beta chains below, sequenced in a study of blood T cell repertoires in COVID-19. Clones were read by immunoSEQ multiplex PCR, and TCRdb kept only the in-frame ones, dropping some. The sample carries approximately 66,000 clones, more than 70% recorded once. The sequencing input was peripheral blood. All receptors come from a man over 45 with active COVID-19.

This chain joins TRBV11-1 and TRBJ1-4; TRBD1 matches 9 bases. V lost 5 bases to trimming and J lost 8 bases; unmatched junction nucleotides: 6. Looked up from germline, CDR1 is SGHAT and CDR2 is FQDESV (reference sequence). The CDR3 sequence is 14 residues long. CDR3 DNA sequence: TGTGCCAGCAGCCGGACAGGGGAGGACGAAAAACTGTTTTTT. As protein: CASSRTGEDEKLFF.

The V and J genes are TRBV18 and TRBJ1-5; D not resolved. Trimming pared 3 bases from V and 0 bases from J, leaving 12 bases between. The CDR3 spans 16 residues. CDR1 KGHSH and CDR2 LQKENI come from the germline V gene. CDR3 sequence: CASSPRLSNSNQPQHF. The CDR3 region has the DNA TGTGCCAGCTCACCCCGACTCTCGAATAGCAATCAGCCCCAGCATTTT.

The chain joins TRBV18 to TRBJ2-5, with TRBD2 matching 13 bases. This CDR3 has 15 amino acids. In germline, CDR1 is KGHSH, CDR2 LQKENI. The junction had 2 bases not matched to a gene; V was cut back by 6 bases and J by 1 base. The CDR3 reads CASSRTSGSQETQYF. In nucleotides, the CDR3 is TGTGCCAGCTCTCGGACTAGCGGGAGCCAAGAGACCCAGTACTTC.

The rearrangement links TRBV4-1 to TRBJ1-2; unclear D gene. The CDR3 is 12 residues long. Trimming removed 1 base at V and 6 bases at J, with 6 bases between. Germline values: CDR1 MGHRA, CDR2 YSYEKL. This CDR3 reads CASSQVGHGYTF. The CDR3 DNA reads as TGCGCCAGCAGCCAAGTGGGCCATGGCTACACCTTC.

CDR3 sequence (DNA): TGTGCCAGCAGCTTGGCCCTAGCGGGGGGCACAGATACGCAGTATTTT. Translating gives CASSLALAGGTDTQYF. V gene TRBV5-5 combines with J gene TRBJ2-3, with 10 nucleotides matching TRBD2. The V segment lost 0 bases and the J segment 1 base; nucleotides outside the gene matches: 2. Germline CDR1 is SGHKS and CDR2 is YYEKEE (reference sequence). The CDR3 spans 16 residues.

The chain couples TRBV6-1 to TRBJ1-1; D not resolved. The ends were cut back, 3 bases at V and 5 bases at J, with 10 bases in the middle. Germline CDR1 reads MNHNS; CDR2 reads SASEGT. The CDR3 covers 13 residues. DNA for the CDR3: TGTGCCAGCAGTGAGTTAGAGAGAACTGAAGCTTTCTTT. Translating gives CASSELERTEAFF.

This clone was counted a few times. V usage is TRBV9 and J usage is TRBJ1-4; 8 bases are shared with TRBD1. Germline values: CDR1 SGDLS, CDR2 YYNGEE. The CDR3 runs 15 residues. The junction had 2 bases not matched to a gene; V was cut back by 4 bases and J by 0 bases. Here the CDR3 DNA reads TGTGCCAGCAGCCCACAGGGGGCAACTAATGAAAAACTGTTTTTT. It encodes CASSPQGATNEKLFF. Variable domain in full (rest from reference TRBV9 and TRBJ1-4): DSGVTQTPKHLITATGQRVTLRCSPRSGDLSVYWYQQSLDQGLQFLIQYYNGEERAKGNILERFSAQQFPDLHSELNLSSLELGDSALYFCASSPQGATNEKLFFGSGTQLSVL.

This chain uses TRBV6-5 with TRBJ2-5, with TRBD2 matching 13 bases. CDR3 size: 15 residues. Germline V lookup: CDR1 MNHEY, CDR2 SVGAGI. The trim removed 6 bases at V and 7 bases at J, leaving 8 bases unmatched. The CDR3 here is CASRGSGLAGRTQYF. The CDR3 coding sequence is TGTGCCAGCAGGGGATCGGGACTAGCGGGGCGGACCCAGTACTTC.

V and J are TRBV18 and TRBJ1-4; D is unresolved. The CDR3 is 18 amino acids. Germline V gives CDR1 KGHSH, CDR2 LQKENI. V shed 4 bases and J shed 8 bases, with 26 bases lying between them. DNA for the CDR3: TGTGCCAGCTCACGCAAACCGGCCCAGGAGGGCTCTGGGGAAAAACTGTTTTTT. Translation: CASSRKPAQEGSGEKLFF.

The rearrangement links TRBV9 to TRBJ2-2; 11 bases fit TRBD2. V was clipped by 2 bases and J by 5 bases; unmatched bases: 8. From germline, CDR1 is SGDLS and CDR2 YYNGEE. There are 17 residues in the CDR3. The DNA for the CDR3 is TGTGCCAGCAGCGTGACTTCACTAGCGGGGGTGACCGGGGAGCTGTTTTTT. Amino acids: CASSVTSLAGVTGELFF.

The chain's CDR3 is CASSQDPTGGGLGETQYF. CDR3 DNA: TGCGCCAGCAGCCAAGATCCTACAGGGGGCGGTTTAGGGGAGACCCAGTACTTC. The chain links TRBV4-1 to TRBJ2-5; 9 positions match TRBD1. This CDR3 spans 18 amino acids. V shed 0 bases, J shed 5 bases, and the junction held 13 bases outside the gene matches. Germline CDR1 MGHRA, CDR2 YSYEKL.

The chain is built from TRBV2 and TRBJ1-5; TRBD1 agrees at 10 bases. Germline values: CDR1 SNHLY, CDR2 FYNNEI. The CDR3 is made up of 15 amino acids. The V gene end was trimmed by 6 bases and the J gene end by 5 bases; junction bases not matched to a gene: 7. The DNA of the CDR3 is TGTGCCAGCAGAGACCGGACAGGGGGGGATCAGCCCCAGCATTTT. Encoded protein: CASRDRTGGDQPQHF.

This clone has a handful of counts. The rearrangement links TRBV2 to TRBJ1-4; the D is unclear. Trimming took off 4 bases at V and 3 bases at J, with 6 bases between the two ends. Germline V gene sequence: CDR1 SNHLY, CDR2 FYNNEI. The CDR3 has 13 amino acids. The CDR3 protein is CASSATSNEKLFF. In DNA form, the CDR3 reads TGTGCCAGCAGTGCCACATCTAATGAAAAACTGTTTTTT.